What follows are 22 T cell receptor beta chains derived from one specimen sequenced in a study of T cells expressing NK-cell markers. One entry per CDR3 protein, without DNA, is what TCRdb gives after re-calling the 5' RACE reads. This sample's clone table lists hundreds of thousands of distinct CDR3 sequences. Sequenced input: blood T cells: a sorted CD56 or NKG2C T cell subset, CD4+ or CD8+ T cells, or bulk PBMC T cells (not recorded which). All receptors come from a woman aged 18-70 years in good health.

The V and J genes are TRBV5-8 and TRBJ2-3; checking the TCRdb D call of TRBD2 is not possible without DNA. The CDR3 extends over 17 amino acids. In germline, CDR1 is SGHTS, CDR2 YDEGEE. The chain's CDR3 is CASSLAMARLGADTQYF.

V and J are TRBV20-1 and TRBJ1-4; lacking DNA, the TRBD1 call made by TCRdb goes unchecked. The CDR3 covers 15 residues. The germline gives CDR1 DFQATT, CDR2 SNEGSKA (reference sequence). The CDR3 reads CSAARDREYDEKLFF.

The rearrangement joins TRBV11-1 to TRBJ2-2; as DNA is missing, the TRBD2 call by TCRdb cannot be tested. CDR1 is SGHAT, CDR2 FQDESV, per germline (reference sequence). The CDR3 spans 15 residues. CDR3 region: CASSPEESFGGELFF.

CDR3 amino acids: CASSFGPGELFF. The chain employs TRBV12-3 or TRBV12-4 and TRBJ2-2. The length of the CDR3 is 12 residues.

The J gene is TRBJ1-1, the V gene TRBV19; the TCRdb call, TRBD1, lacks DNA for checking. Germline V gene lookup returns CDR1 LNHDA and CDR2 SQIVND (reference sequence). The CDR3 extends over 15 amino acids. The chain's CDR3 is CASSGRATPNTEAFF.

The chain is built from TRBV19 and TRBJ2-1; TCRdb's assignment of TRBD2 cannot be checked, as there is no DNA. The length of the CDR3 is 13 residues. The germline CDR1 and CDR2 sequences are LNHDA and SQIVND (reference sequence). Here the CDR3 reads CARGEGRGNEQFF.

The rearrangement joins TRBV30 to TRBJ1-2; no DNA is available, so the TRBD1 call from TCRdb remains unchecked. The germline gives CDR1 GTSNPN, CDR2 SVGIG (reference sequence). The CDR3 is 14 amino acids. CDR3 amino acids: CAWSYRGLPYGYTF.

This chain links TRBV6-5 with TRBJ2-6. Germline V lookup: CDR1 MNHEY, CDR2 SVGAGI. The CDR3 covers 14 residues. The CDR3: CATRYGDGANVLTF.

The genes are TRBV12-3 or TRBV12-4 and TRBJ1-1; TCRdb calls TRBD1, which cannot be checked without DNA. The CDR3 is made up of 16 amino acids. This CDR3 reads CASSLGPGKGNTEAFF.

The V and J genes are TRBV5-1 and TRBJ2-1; the D gene TCRdb calls, TRBD1, cannot be checked with no DNA. The germline gives CDR1 SGHRS, CDR2 YFSETQ. The CDR3 sequence is 15 residues long. CDR3 loop: CASRIGDRGSGEQFF.

V is TRBV14 and J is TRBJ1-6. Looked up from germline, CDR1 is SGHDN and CDR2 is FVKESK. The CDR3 runs to 16 residues. The CDR3 loop is CASSQRRVSYNSPLHF.

The genes are TRBV5-4 and TRBJ2-3; TCRdb names TRBD2, which stays unverified in the absence of DNA. The CDR3 runs to 13 residues. The V gene's germline CDR1 is SGHNT and CDR2 YYREEE (reference sequence). The CDR3 here is CASRSGGTDTQYF.

The rearrangement uses TRBV29-1 and TRBJ1-1; the D call from TCRdb, TRBD1, cannot be confirmed without DNA. Germline loops: CDR1 SQVTM, CDR2 ANQGSEA. The CDR3 spans 12 residues. The CDR3: CSGTSRDRGAFF.

This rearrangement joins TRBV11-2 to TRBJ2-7; checking the TCRdb D call of TRBD1 is not possible without DNA. This CDR3 region has 13 residues. Germline V lookup: CDR1 SGHAT, CDR2 FQNNGV. The CDR3 is CASSWRSGSEQYF.

This chain joins TRBV7-2 and TRBJ2-3. Germline V gene data show CDR1 as SGHTA and CDR2 as FQGNSA. This CDR3 has 14 residues. The CDR3 spells CASSPSGKADTQYF.

The rearrangement joins TRBV29-1 to TRBJ2-1; the D call from TCRdb, TRBD1, cannot be confirmed without DNA. Looked up from germline, CDR1 is SQVTM and CDR2 is ANQGSEA. This CDR3 has 13 residues. CDR3: CSVSSAPVREQFF.

The rearrangement uses TRBV20-1 and TRBJ2-5. The CDR3 is 12 residues long. Germline V lookup: CDR1 DFQATT, CDR2 SNEGSKA (reference sequence). CDR3 sequence: CSARVVGETQYF.

The chain links TRBV20-1 to TRBJ1-3; TCRdb reports TRBD1, a call that lacks DNA to check it against. CDR1 is DFQATT, CDR2 SNEGSKA, per germline (reference sequence). This CDR3 contains 15 residues. The CDR3 here is CSARDAVTGGNTIYF.

This sequence joins TRBV10-2 and TRBJ1-2. Germline V lookup: CDR1 WSHSY, CDR2 SAAADI. The CDR3 extends over 14 amino acids. The CDR3 reads CASSEVGANYGYTF.

The chain recombines TRBV29-1 with TRBJ2-7; TCRdb selects TRBD1, and the lack of DNA leaves this call unchecked. Per the germline V gene, CDR1 is SQVTM and CDR2 is ANQGSEA. The length of the CDR3 is 12 residues. CDR3: CSVGRIGNEQYF.

This chain links TRBV30 with TRBJ1-4. In germline, CDR1 is GTSNPN, CDR2 SVGIG (reference sequence). The CDR3 spans 14 residues. CDR3 amino acids: CAWSGIQMNEKLFF.

The J gene is TRBJ1-5, the V gene TRBV6-1; the D gene TCRdb calls, TRBD1, cannot be checked with no DNA. Germline V gene sequence: CDR1 MNHNS, CDR2 SASEGT. The CDR3 extends over 14 amino acids. The CDR3 spells CASRTGTGTQPQHF.